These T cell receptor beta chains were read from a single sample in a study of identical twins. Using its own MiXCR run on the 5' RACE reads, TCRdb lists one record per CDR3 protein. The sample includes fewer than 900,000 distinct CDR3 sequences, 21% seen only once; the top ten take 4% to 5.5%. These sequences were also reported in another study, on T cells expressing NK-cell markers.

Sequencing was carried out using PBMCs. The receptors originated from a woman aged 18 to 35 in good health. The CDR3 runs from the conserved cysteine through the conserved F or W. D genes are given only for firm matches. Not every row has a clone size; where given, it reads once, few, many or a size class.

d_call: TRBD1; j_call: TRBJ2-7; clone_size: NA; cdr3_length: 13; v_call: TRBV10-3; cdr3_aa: CAIRGDRAVEQYF; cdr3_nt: TGTGCCATCAGGGGGGACAGGGCGGTCGAGCAGTACTTC
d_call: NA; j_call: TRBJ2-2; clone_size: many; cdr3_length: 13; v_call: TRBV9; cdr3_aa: CASSPQVSGELFF; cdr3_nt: TGTGCCAGCAGCCCCCAGGTATCTGGGGAGCTGTTTTTT
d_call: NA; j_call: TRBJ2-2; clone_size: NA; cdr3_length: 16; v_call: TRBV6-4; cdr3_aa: CASSEYYQPNTGELFF; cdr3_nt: TGTGCCAGCAGTGAATACTATCAACCGAACACCGGGGAGCTGTTTTTT
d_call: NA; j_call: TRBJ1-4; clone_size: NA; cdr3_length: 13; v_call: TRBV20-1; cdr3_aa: CSAKGTTNEKLFF; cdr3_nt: TGCAGTGCTAAGGGGACGACTAATGAAAAACTGTTTTTT
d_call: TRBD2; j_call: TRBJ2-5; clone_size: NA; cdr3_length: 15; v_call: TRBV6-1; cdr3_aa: CASSRTSGSGETQYF; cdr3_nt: TGTGCCAGCAGCCGGACTAGCGGGAGCGGAGAGACCCAGTACTTC
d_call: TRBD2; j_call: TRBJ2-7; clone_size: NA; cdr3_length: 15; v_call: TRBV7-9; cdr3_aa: CASSLGGLAPNEQYF; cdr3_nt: TGTGCCAGCAGCTTAGGGGGACTAGCTCCCAACGAGCAGTACTTC
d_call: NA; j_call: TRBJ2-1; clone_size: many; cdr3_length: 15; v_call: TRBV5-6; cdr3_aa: CASSPTSSLYNEQFF; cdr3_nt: TGTGCCAGCAGCCCGACTAGTTCCCTCTACAATGAGCAGTTCTTC
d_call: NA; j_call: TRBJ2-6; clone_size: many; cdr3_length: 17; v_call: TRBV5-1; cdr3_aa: CASSLKFFPPGANVLTF; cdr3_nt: TGCGCCAGCAGCTTGAAGTTCTTCCCCCCTGGGGCCAACGTCCTGACTTTC
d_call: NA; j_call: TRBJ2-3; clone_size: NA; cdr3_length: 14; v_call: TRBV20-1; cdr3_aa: CSARSKGWEDTQYF; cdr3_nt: TGCAGTGCTAGGTCGAAAGGTTGGGAAGATACGCAGTATTTT
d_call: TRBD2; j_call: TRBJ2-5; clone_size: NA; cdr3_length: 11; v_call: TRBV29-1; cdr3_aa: CSALAAETQYF; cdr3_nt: TGCAGCGCTCTAGCGGCAGAGACCCAGTACTTC
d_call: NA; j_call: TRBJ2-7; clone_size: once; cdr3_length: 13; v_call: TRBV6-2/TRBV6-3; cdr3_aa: CASGRSGLYEQYF; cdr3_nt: TGTGCCAGCGGCCGATCGGGACTCTACGAGCAGTACTTC
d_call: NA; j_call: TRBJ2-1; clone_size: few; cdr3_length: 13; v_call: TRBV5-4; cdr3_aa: CASSLVQGEEQFF; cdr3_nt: TGTGCCAGCAGCTTGGTACAGGGTGAGGAGCAGTTCTTC
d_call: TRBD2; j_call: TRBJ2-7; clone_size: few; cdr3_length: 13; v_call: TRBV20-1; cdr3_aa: CSAGLARPYEQYF; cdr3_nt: TGCAGTGCTGGACTAGCGAGACCCTACGAGCAGTACTTC
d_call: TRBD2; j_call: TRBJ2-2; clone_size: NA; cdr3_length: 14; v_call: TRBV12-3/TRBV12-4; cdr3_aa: CASRGLAGTGELFF; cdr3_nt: TGTGCCAGCAGGGGACTAGCGGGGACCGGGGAGCTGTTTTTT
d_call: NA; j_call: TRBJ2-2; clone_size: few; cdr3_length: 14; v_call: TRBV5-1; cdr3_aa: CASTSRLNTGELFF; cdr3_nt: TGCGCCAGCACTTCCCGTCTGAACACCGGGGAGCTGTTTTTT
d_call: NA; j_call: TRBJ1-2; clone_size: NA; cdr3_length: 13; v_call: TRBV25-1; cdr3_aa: CASSELPGSGYTF; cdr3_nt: TGTGCCAGCAGTGAACTCCCGGGGAGTGGCTACACCTTC
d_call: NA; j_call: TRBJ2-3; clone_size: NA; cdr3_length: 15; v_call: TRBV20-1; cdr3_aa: CSARDLTGSTDTQYF; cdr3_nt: TGCAGTGCTAGAGATCTTACAGGGAGCACAGATACGCAGTATTTT
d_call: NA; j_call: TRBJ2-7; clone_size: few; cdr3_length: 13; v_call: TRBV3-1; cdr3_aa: CASSQDGRYEQYF; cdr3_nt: TGTGCCAGCAGCCAAGATGGGAGGTACGAGCAGTACTTC
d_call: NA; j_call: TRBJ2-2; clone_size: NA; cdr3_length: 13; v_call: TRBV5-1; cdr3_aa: CASSSQRPGELFF; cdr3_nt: TGCGCCAGCAGCTCACAAAGGCCCGGGGAGCTGTTTTTT
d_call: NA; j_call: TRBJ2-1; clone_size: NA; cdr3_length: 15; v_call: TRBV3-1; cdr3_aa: CASSPGTMTYNEQFF; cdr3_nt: TGTGCCAGCAGCCCCGGGACCATGACCTACAATGAGCAGTTCTTC
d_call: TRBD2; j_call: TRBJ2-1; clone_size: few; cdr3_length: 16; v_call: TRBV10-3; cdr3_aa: CAISESASSGRYEQFF; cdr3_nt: TGTGCCATCAGTGAGTCTGCGTCTAGCGGGAGATATGAGCAGTTCTTC
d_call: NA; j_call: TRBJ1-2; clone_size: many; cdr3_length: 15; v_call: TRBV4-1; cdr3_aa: CASSQERGASGGYTF; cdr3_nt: TGCGCCAGCAGCCAAGAACGAGGGGCCTCGGGCGGCTACACCTTC
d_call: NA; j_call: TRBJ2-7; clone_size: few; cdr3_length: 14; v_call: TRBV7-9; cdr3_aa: CASSRAGQSYEQYF; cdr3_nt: TGTGCCAGCAGCCGAGCGGGACAGTCCTACGAGCAGTACTTC
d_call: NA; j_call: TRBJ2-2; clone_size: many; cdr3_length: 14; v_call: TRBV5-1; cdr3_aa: CASSFSQHTGELFF; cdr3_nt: TGCGCCAGCAGCTTCTCCCAGCACACCGGGGAGCTGTTTTTT
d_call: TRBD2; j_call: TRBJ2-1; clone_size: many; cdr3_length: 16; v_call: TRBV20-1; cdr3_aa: CSARDLLAGGYNEQFF; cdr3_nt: TGCAGTGCTAGAGACCTACTAGCGGGAGGGTACAATGAGCAGTTCTTC
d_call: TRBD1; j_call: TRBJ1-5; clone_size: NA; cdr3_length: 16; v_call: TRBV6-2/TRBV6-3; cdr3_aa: CASSKPGGLSNQPQHF; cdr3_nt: TGTGCCAGCAGTAAACCAGGGGGGCTCAGCAATCAGCCCCAGCATTTT
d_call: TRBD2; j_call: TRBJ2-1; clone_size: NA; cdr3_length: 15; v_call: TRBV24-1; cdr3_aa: CATSGRGGPRNEQFF; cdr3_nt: TGTGCCACCAGTGGGCGGGGGGGTCCCAGGAATGAGCAGTTCTTC
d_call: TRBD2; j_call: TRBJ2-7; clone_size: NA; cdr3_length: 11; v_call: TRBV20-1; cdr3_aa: CGGGSGYEQYF; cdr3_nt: TGCGGAGGCGGGAGTGGATACGAGCAGTACTTC
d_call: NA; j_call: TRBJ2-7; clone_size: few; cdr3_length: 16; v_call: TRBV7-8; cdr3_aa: CASSLAGDPGSYEQYF; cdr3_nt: TGTGCCAGCAGCTTAGCGGGGGACCCAGGCTCCTACGAGCAGTACTTC
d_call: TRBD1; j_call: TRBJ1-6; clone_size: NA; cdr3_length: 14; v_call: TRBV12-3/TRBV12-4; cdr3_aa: CASSPRDRDSPLHF; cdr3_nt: TGTGCCAGCAGCCCAAGGGACAGGGATTCACCCCTCCACTTT
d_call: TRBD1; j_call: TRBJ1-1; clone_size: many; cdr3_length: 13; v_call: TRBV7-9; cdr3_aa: CASSLRGDRQAFF; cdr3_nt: TGTGCCAGCAGCTTAAGGGGGGACAGACAAGCTTTCTTT
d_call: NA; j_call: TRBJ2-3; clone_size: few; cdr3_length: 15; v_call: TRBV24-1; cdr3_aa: CATSVGGGSTDTQYF; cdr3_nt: TGTGCCACCAGCGTGGGGGGAGGAAGCACAGATACGCAGTATTTT
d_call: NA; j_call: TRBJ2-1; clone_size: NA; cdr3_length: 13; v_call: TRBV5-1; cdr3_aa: CASSPMTGHEQFF; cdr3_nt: TGCGCCAGCAGTCCTATGACCGGACACGAGCAGTTCTTC
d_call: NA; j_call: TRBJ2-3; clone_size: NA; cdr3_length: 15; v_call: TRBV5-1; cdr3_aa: CASTLGGAGTDTQYF; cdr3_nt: TGCGCCAGCACACTGGGGGGGGCAGGCACAGATACGCAGTATTTT
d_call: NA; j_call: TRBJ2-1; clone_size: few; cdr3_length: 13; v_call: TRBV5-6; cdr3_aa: CASSFVNYNEQFF; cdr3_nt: TGTGCCAGCAGCTTTGTTAACTACAATGAGCAGTTCTTC
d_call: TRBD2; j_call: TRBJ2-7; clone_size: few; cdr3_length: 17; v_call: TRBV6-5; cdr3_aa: CASSYILTSGTAYEQYF; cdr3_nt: TGTGCCAGCAGTTACATTTTAACTAGCGGGACCGCCTACGAGCAGTACTTC
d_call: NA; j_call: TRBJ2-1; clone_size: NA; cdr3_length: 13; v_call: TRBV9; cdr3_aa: CASSVVPHNEQFF; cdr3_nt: TGTGCCAGCAGCGTAGTGCCCCACAATGAGCAGTTCTTC
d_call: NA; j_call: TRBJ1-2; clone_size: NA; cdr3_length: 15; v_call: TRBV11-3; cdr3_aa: CASSLAGLNSYGYTF; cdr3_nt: TGTGCCAGCAGCTTGGCAGGGTTAAATTCCTATGGCTACACCTTC
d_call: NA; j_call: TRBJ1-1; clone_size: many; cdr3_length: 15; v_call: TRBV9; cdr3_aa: CASSDPYSDYTEAFF; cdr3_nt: TGTGCCAGCAGCGACCCATACAGTGACTACACTGAAGCTTTCTTT
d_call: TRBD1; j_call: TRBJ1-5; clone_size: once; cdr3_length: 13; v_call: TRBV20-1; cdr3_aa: CSAKGQGVQPQHF; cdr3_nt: TGCAGTGCTAAAGGACAGGGGGTTCAGCCCCAGCATTTT
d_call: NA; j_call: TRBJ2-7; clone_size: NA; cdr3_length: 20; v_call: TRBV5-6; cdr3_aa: CASSFSLVSGRNKAAYEQYF; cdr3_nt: TGTGCCAGCAGCTTTTCATTGGTCTCGGGACGGAATAAGGCCGCTTACGAGCAGTACTTC
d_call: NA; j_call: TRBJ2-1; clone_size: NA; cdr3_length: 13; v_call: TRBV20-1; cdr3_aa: CSPGGLAGHEQFF; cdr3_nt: TGCAGTCCAGGGGGCCTAGCGGGACATGAGCAGTTCTTC
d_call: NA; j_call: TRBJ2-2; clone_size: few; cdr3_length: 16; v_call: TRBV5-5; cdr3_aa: CASSKTAHSWGPELFF; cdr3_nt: TGTGCCAGCAGCAAAACGGCGCACAGTTGGGGCCCGGAGCTGTTTTTT
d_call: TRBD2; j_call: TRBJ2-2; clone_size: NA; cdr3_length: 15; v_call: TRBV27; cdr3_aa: CASQSTGGYTGELFF; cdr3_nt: TGTGCCTCTCAATCGACGGGGGGGTATACCGGGGAGCTGTTTTTT
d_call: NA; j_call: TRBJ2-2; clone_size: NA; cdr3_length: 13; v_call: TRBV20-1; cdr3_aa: CSAQDWNTGELFF; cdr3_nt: TGCAGTGCGCAAGACTGGAACACCGGGGAGCTGTTTTTT
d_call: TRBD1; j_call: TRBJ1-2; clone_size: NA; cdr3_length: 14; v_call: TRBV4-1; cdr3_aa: CASSQDGTVYGYTF; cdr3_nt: TGCGCCAGCAGCCAAGATGGGACAGTCTATGGCTACACCTTC
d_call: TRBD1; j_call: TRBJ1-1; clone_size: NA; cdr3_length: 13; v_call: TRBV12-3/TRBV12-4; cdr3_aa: CASTTDRAVGAYF; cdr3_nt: TGTGCCAGCACCACCGACAGGGCGGTAGGAGCTTACTTT
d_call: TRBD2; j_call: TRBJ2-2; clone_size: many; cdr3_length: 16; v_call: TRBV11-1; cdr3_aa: CASSYGTSRSTGELFF; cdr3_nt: TGTGCCAGCAGCTACGGGACTAGCCGATCCACCGGGGAGCTGTTTTTT
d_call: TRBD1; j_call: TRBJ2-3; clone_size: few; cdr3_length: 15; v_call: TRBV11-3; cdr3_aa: CASSLDGQGTDTQYF; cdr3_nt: TGTGCCAGCAGCTTAGACGGACAGGGCACAGATACGCAGTATTTT
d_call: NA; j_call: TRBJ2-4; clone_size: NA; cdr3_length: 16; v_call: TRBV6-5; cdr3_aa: CASSYSHGGAKNIQYF; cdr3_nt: TGTGCCAGCAGTTACTCGCACGGAGGAGCCAAAAACATTCAGTACTTC